These T cell receptor beta chains were read from a single sample in a study of blood T cell repertoires in COVID-19. Produced via immunoSEQ multiplex PCR; TCRdb's table is partial and in-frame only. Of about 290,000 clones in the sample, 85% to 90% are singletons; the top ten hold around 10%. What was sequenced was peripheral blood. The receptors come from a woman aged 25 to 39 with COVID-19, enrolled during active disease. Both conserved end residues are part of each CDR3. A D gene is named only where the DNA matches it firmly.

d_gene | v_gene | CDR3aa
- | TRBV7-9 | CASSGQGIDAEKLFF
- | TRBV5-1 | CASSLGSEAFF
- | TRBV2 | CASSVNRDLANTGELFF
TRBD1 | TRBV25-1 | CASSTHRGPGETQYF
TRBD1 | TRBV10-2 | CASSDGGTGREKLFF
- | TRBV19 | CASSIRQGFNQPQHF
- | TRBV12-3/TRBV12-4 | CASSQAPGNTIYF
- | TRBV7-9 | CATTTDSRPANYGYTF
TRBD1 | TRBV5-1 | CASSKDGTGSSYEQYF
- | TRBV30 | CASGGLASGEQFF
TRBD1 | TRBV27 | CASIGQGHEQYF
- | TRBV9 | CASSVAQYNSPLHF
- | TRBV5-5 | CASSLEGTGGYTF
- | TRBV11-2 | CASSSSSGYTF
- | TRBV6-1 | CASSEAGGPEQYF
TRBD2 | TRBV19 | CASIGAGHSYNEQFF
- | TRBV6-4 | CASSDSKFEVSEQFF
TRBD1 | TRBV19 | CASSIPGGASYEQYF
- | TRBV11-2 | CASSSPLSYGEQFF
TRBD1 | TRBV6-1 | CASSEGKGAYYGYTF
- | TRBV5-5 | CASSTRDTDYNEQFF
TRBD1 | TRBV5-1 | CASSTAQGAGEKLFF
TRBD2 | TRBV2 | CASRPRTSGAPDTQYF
- | TRBV18 | CASSLFTGSDTGELFF
- | TRBV12-3/TRBV12-4 | CASSSRAAGPQHF
TRBD2 | TRBV5-1 | CASSLGLGTSSYNEQFF
- | TRBV19 | CASSPSGAGEQYF
- | TRBV3-1/TRBV3-2 | CASSHLEGTEAFF
- | TRBV21-1 | CASNPDRSNQPQHF
TRBD2 | TRBV10-3 | CAISELGGEYEQYF
- | TRBV27 | CASSTRTDTNYNEQFF
TRBD2 | TRBV19 | CASSLHGTRADTQYF
- | TRBV24-1 | CATICPGTTNEKLFF
TRBD1 | TRBV6-5 | CASSYRTGNEQFF
- | TRBV19 | CASSITGDTIYF
- | TRBV6-5 | CASSSGFGNTIYF
- | TRBV6-5 | CAASTGLFSGNTIYF
TRBD1 | TRBV2 | CASSRGQGASPLHF
- | TRBV15 | CATSRDFADTQYF
TRBD2 | TRBV10-3 | CAISGSGGASTDTQYF
TRBD1 | TRBV4-1 | CASSPGTGRGANVLTF
- | TRBV3-1/TRBV3-2 | CASSQNSKNIQYF
- | TRBV10-1 | CATAATGDTEAFF
- | TRBV6-6 | CASRLGTGGLYEKLFF
- | TRBV5-5 | CASSLVFSVAAGKNIQYF
TRBD1 | TRBV6-5 | CASSYGQGTDTQYF
TRBD2 | TRBV27 | CASSLTSVQETQYF
- | TRBV2 | CASSEEAGNTDTQYF
- | TRBV23-1 | CASRRQTIFYEQYF
- | TRBV2 | CASERISNYGYTF
- | TRBV7-9 | CASSRAGGVAAFF
TRBD1 | TRBV6-5 | CASSLQGNTDTQYF
TRBD2 | TRBV9 | CASTETGGSDTQYF
- | TRBV5-8 | CASSLRGSTDTQYF
- | TRBV19 | CASSIELRGLTNEKLFF
TRBD1 | TRBV7-9 | CASSTRQGANIQYF
TRBD1 | TRBV7-9 | CASSLGQGSGEQFF
TRBD2 | TRBV11-2 | CASSQTSGGAAYEQYF
- | TRBV5-1 | CASQGEVEMNTGELFF
- | TRBV7-2 | CASSPQTGLRGYTF